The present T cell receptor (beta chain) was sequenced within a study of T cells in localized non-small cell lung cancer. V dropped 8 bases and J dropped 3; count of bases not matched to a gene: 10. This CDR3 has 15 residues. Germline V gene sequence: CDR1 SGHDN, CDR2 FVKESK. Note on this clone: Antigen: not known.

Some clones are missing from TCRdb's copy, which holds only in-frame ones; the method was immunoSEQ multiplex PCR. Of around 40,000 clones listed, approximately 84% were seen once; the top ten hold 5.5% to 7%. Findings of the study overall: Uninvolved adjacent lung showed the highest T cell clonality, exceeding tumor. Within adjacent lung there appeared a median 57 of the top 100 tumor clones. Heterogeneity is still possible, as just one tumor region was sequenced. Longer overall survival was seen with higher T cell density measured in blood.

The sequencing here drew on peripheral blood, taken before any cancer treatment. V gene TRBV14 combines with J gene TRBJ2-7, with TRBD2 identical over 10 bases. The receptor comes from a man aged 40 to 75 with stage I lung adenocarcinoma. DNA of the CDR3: TGTGCCAGCGGCCGCGGGACTAGCGCCGTCTACGAGCAGTACTTC. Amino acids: CASGRGTSAVYEQYF. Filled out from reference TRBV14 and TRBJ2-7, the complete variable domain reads EAGVTQFPSHSVIEKGQTVTLRCDPISGHDNLYWYRRVMGKEIKFLLHFVKESKQDESGMPNNRFLAERTGGTYSTLKVQPAELEDSGVYFCASGRGTSAVYEQYFGPGTRLTVT.